A selection of T cell receptor beta chains follows, all from one sample in a study of cytomegalovirus exposure and HLA in healthy donors. The data were produced by immunoSEQ multiplex PCR, yet TCRdb's version contains in-frame clones alone and is incomplete. The repertoire has roughly 220,000 clones, more than 60% of them found once; the top ten carry 1.8%. The sequencing sample was made of PBMCs. The receptors come from a woman aged 25 to 39 in good health and CMV-seronegative. The CDR3 runs from the conserved cysteine through the conserved F or W. Fields, in order: clone size, J gene, D gene, V gene, CDR3 protein, CDR3 DNA. A D gene is named only where the DNA matches it firmly. A row's size may be missing; if present it is once, few, many or a size class.

>few|TRBJ2-7|TRBD2|TRBV6-1
CASSEETSGRGEQYF
TGTGCCAGCAGTGAAGAGACTAGCGGGAGGGGCGAGCAGTACTTC
>-|TRBJ1-1|-|TRBV7-9
CASSLSGTEAFF
TGTGCCAGCAGCCTATCAGGCACTGAAGCTTTCTTT
>-|TRBJ2-3|-|TRBV5-6
CASSLRSGYGNTQYF
TGTGCCAGCAGCTTGCGGTCGGGATATGGGAATACGCAGTATTTT
>-|TRBJ2-3|TRBD2|TRBV6-1
CASSSPGLATDTQYF
TGTGCCAGCAGTTCACCGGGACTAGCAACAGATACGCAGTATTTT
>few|TRBJ2-2|-|TRBV5-4
CASGGHSNTGELFF
TGTGCCTCTGGAGGGCATTCGAACACCGGGGAGCTGTTTTTT
>-|TRBJ1-1|TRBD1|TRBV19
CASIRGTEAFF
TGTGCCAGTATCAGGGGGACTGAAGCTTTCTTT
>-|TRBJ1-4|-|TRBV7-9
CASSSLTYRTATNEKLFF
TGTGCCAGCAGCTCCCTGACATATAGGACAGCAACTAATGAAAAACTGTTTTTT
>once|TRBJ1-1|-|TRBV29-1
CSTSGADTEAFF
TGCAGCACTTCAGGGGCGGACACTGAAGCTTTCTTT
>-|TRBJ2-2|TRBD1|TRBV7-2
CASSAPTGGVTGELFF
TGTGCCAGCAGCGCCCCGACAGGGGGCGTCACCGGGGAGCTGTTTTTT
>-|TRBJ1-1|-|TRBV18
CASSRTVNTEAFF
TGTGCCAGCTCACGGACAGTGAACACTGAAGCTTTCTTT
>-|TRBJ2-3|TRBD1|TRBV11-3
CASSFSSDRVTDTQYF
TGTGCCAGCAGCTTCTCGTCGGACAGGGTGACAGATACGCAGTATTTT
>-|TRBJ2-7|-|TRBV6-6
CASSYSETNFYEQYF
TGTGCCAGCAGTTACTCCGAGACAAATTTCTACGAGCAGTACTTC
>-|TRBJ1-3|-|TRBV5-6
CASSLGQIGNTIYF
TGTGCCAGCAGCTTGGGGCAGATTGGAAACACCATATATTTT
>few|TRBJ1-1|TRBD1|TRBV25-1
CASSDRGRAFF
TGTGCCAGCAGTGATAGGGGGCGAGCTTTCTTT
>once|TRBJ1-5|-|TRBV30
CAWSVENQPQHF
TGTGCCTGGAGTGTTGAGAATCAGCCCCAGCATTTT
>-|TRBJ1-6|TRBD1|TRBV13
CASSSGGGGGSPLHF
TGTGCCAGCAGCTCAGGGGGCGGCGGGGGGTCACCCCTCCACTTT
>few|TRBJ1-2|-|TRBV29-1
CSVRGSKGWTGGYTF
TGCAGCGTGCGGGGTAGTAAAGGGTGGACCGGCGGCTACACCTTC
>many|TRBJ2-7|-|TRBV4-1
CASSQGTYGTTEQYF
TGCGCCAGCAGCCAAGGGACATATGGCACTACGGAGCAGTACTTC
>-|TRBJ1-4|-|TRBV19
CASSIVFGGGLFF
TGTGCCAGTAGTATAGTCTTCGGGGGAGGACTGTTTTTT
>-|TRBJ1-4|-|TRBV4-1
CASSQGQGGEKLFF
TGCGCCAGCAGCCAAGGCCAGGGCGGTGAAAAACTGTTTTTT
>-|TRBJ2-5|TRBD2|TRBV7-6
CASSLVREGPQETQYF
TGTGCCAGCAGCTTAGTACGGGAGGGGCCACAAGAGACCCAGTACTTC
>-|TRBJ2-7|-|TRBV7-8
CASSLVRITSYEQYF
TGTGCCAGCAGCTTAGTAAGGATAACTAGCTACGAGCAGTACTTC
>-|TRBJ1-1|-|TRBV27
CASRPGGSAEAFF
TGTGCCAGCAGACCCGGGGGTTCGGCTGAAGCTTTCTTT
>-|TRBJ1-1|-|TRBV29-1
CSVGRDPNTEAFF
TGCAGCGTGGGCCGGGATCCGAACACTGAAGCTTTCTTT
>-|TRBJ2-7|-|TRBV6-4
CASSDSSRYEQYF
TGTGCCAGCAGTGACTCGAGTCGCTACGAGCAGTACTTC
>-|TRBJ2-7|-|TRBV7-2
CASSRSESYEQYF
TGTGCCAGCAGCCGCTCGGAGTCCTACGAGCAGTACTTC
>-|TRBJ2-7|TRBD1|TRBV6-5
CASTRSGQGSEQYF
TGTGCCAGCACCCGAAGCGGACAGGGAAGCGAGCAGTACTTC
>-|TRBJ1-4|-|TRBV6-6
CASSDPGGLFF
TGTGCCAGCAGTGACCCCGGCGGACTGTTTTTT
>-|TRBJ1-2|TRBD1|TRBV5-1
CASSHTTGPYGYTF
TGCGCCAGCAGCCACACGACAGGGCCCTATGGCTACACCTTC
>-|TRBJ2-3|-|TRBV19
CASSMRRGAGTDTQYF
TGTGCCAGTAGTATGCGTCGGGGGGCGGGCACAGATACGCAGTATTTT
>-|TRBJ1-1|-|TRBV5-1
CASSRSFERRVDTEAFF
TGCGCCAGCAGCCGTTCATTCGAGAGGAGGGTGGACACTGAAGCTTTCTTT
>-|TRBJ1-4|-|TRBV5-8
CASSFRQRNEKLFF
TGTGCCAGCAGCTTTAGACAGCGAAATGAAAAACTGTTTTTT
>-|TRBJ1-3|-|TRBV2
CASRGQTPGFSGNTIYF
TGTGCCAGCAGAGGACAGACTCCGGGATTCTCTGGAAACACCATATATTTT
>few|TRBJ1-2|-|TRBV6-5
CASREQQLYGYTF
TGTGCCAGCAGAGAACAGCAGCTCTATGGCTACACCTTC
>-|TRBJ2-2|TRBD2|TRBV30
CAWSWTSGNPGELFF
TGTGCTTGGAGTTGGACTAGCGGGAACCCCGGGGAGCTGTTTTTT
>-|TRBJ2-1|-|TRBV7-6
CASSSISYNEQFF
TGTGCCAGCAGCTCTATATCCTACAATGAGCAGTTCTTC
>-|TRBJ2-1|-|TRBV29-1
CSVLGIQSSYNEQFF
TGCAGCGTCCTCGGGATTCAGAGCTCCTACAATGAGCAGTTCTTC
>-|TRBJ2-1|-|TRBV18
CASSPPSGFNEQFF
TGTGCCAGCTCACCACCGAGCGGTTTCAATGAGCAGTTCTTC
>few|TRBJ2-5|TRBD1|TRBV19
CASSIGGGETQYF
TGTGCCAGTAGTATAGGAGGGGGCGAGACCCAGTACTTC
>-|TRBJ1-1|-|TRBV6-5
CASSSSFPLNTEAFF
TGTGCCAGCAGTTCTTCTTTCCCGTTGAACACTGAAGCTTTCTTT
>-|TRBJ2-3|-|TRBV27
CASSLYRGYTDTQYF
TGTGCCAGCAGTTTATATCGGGGGTACACAGATACGCAGTATTTT
>-|TRBJ1-2|-|TRBV6-5
CASSYSGSRGDYGYTF
TGTGCCAGCAGTTACTCGGGCAGTAGGGGTGACTATGGCTACACCTTC
>-|TRBJ1-2|-|TRBV5-1
CASSLTDKTGYTF
TGCGCCAGCAGCTTGACGGACAAGACGGGCTACACCTTC
>-|TRBJ2-1|TRBD2|TRBV5-1
CASSPGASGRVDEQFF
TGCGCCAGCAGCCCCGGGGCTAGCGGGAGGGTGGATGAGCAGTTCTTC
>-|TRBJ2-5|TRBD2|TRBV7-3
CASSARTSGGIQETQYF
TGTGCCAGCAGCGCACGCACTAGCGGGGGGATCCAAGAGACCCAGTACTTC
>-|TRBJ2-7|TRBD1|TRBV28
CASSSPPGQGSYEQYF
TGTGCCAGCAGTTCCCCGCCAGGACAGGGCTCCTACGAGCAGTACTTC
>-|TRBJ2-7|TRBD2|TRBV5-1
CASSEGTRAYEQYF
TGCGCCAGCAGCGAAGGGACTAGGGCCTACGAGCAGTACTTC
>-|TRBJ1-4|-|TRBV19
CASRYREASTNEKLFF
TGTGCCAGTAGATATAGAGAAGCCTCAACTAATGAAAAACTGTTTTTT
>-|TRBJ2-1|TRBD2|TRBV5-1
CASSFAGGRAGNEQFF
TGCGCCAGCAGCTTTGCGGGCGGGAGGGCCGGCAATGAGCAGTTCTTC
>-|TRBJ2-3|-|TRBV6-5
CASSRQVTDTQYF
TGTGCCAGCAGTCGACAGGTCACAGATACGCAGTATTTT
>once|TRBJ2-5|TRBD2|TRBV5-6
CASSLARGAQYF
TGTGCCAGCAGCTTGGCCCGGGGGGCCCAGTACTTC
>-|TRBJ2-1|TRBD1|TRBV29-1
CSVGSGQSYNEQFF
TGCAGCGTTGGGTCGGGACAGAGCTACAATGAGCAGTTCTTC